The 5 T cell receptor beta chains listed next were all sequenced from one sample in a study of blood T cell repertoires in COVID-19. TCRdb keeps only in-frame clones here, not all; method: immunoSEQ multiplex PCR. The sample records some 39,000 clones, approximately 86% being singletons. Sequencing input: peripheral blood. These receptors all come from a man between 35 and 55 years old with active COVID-19.

V usage is TRBV21-1 and J usage is TRBJ2-7; TRBD2 is the table's D call, not checked against the DNA. TRBV21-1 is a pseudogene segment. The CDR3 has 14 residues. This CDR3 is CASSLATSSYEQYF. The DNA for the CDR3 is TGTGCCAGCAGTCTAGCGACGAGCTCCTACGAGCAGTACTTC.

The V gene is TRBV2, the J gene TRBJ2-7; 7 bases are shared with TRBD1. Germline CDR1 and CDR2: SNHLY and FYNNEI. J was trimmed by 1 base and V by 1 base; bases with no gene match: 7. CDR3 length equals 16 residues. CDR3 sequence (DNA): TGTGCCAGCAGTGAAGGCCCTCCGGGACAGTCCTACGAGCAGTACTTC. Amino acids: CASSEGPPGQSYEQYF. The complete variable domain, with remaining parts taken from reference TRBV2 and TRBJ2-7, reads EPEVTQTPSHQVTQMGQEVILRCVPISNHLYFYWYRQILGQKVEFLVSFYNNEISEKSEIFDDQFSVERPDGSNFTLKIRSTKLEDSAMYFCASSEGPPGQSYEQYFGPGTRLTVT.

The CDR3 DNA is TGTGCCAGTAGTGTTACTAGCGGGAGCATGGATACGCAGTATTTT. Amino acid sequence: CASSVTSGSMDTQYF. This chain joins TRBV19 and TRBJ2-3; 11 bases align to TRBD2. Germline V lookup: CDR1 LNHDA, CDR2 SQIVND (reference sequence). The V and J ends lost 5 bases and 6 bases, in that order; junction bases with no gene match: 7. The CDR3 is 15 amino acids.

The chain is built from TRBV19 and TRBJ2-3; D may be TRBD2 (6 bases). Germline CDR1 and CDR2: LNHDA and SQIVND (reference sequence). The V end lost 7 bases, the J end lost 4 bases, and 18 bases lay between the germline ends. This CDR3 comprises 15 residues. The CDR3: CASNLGGGIPDTQYF. The CDR3 bases are TGTGCCAGTAACCTCGGGGGAGGAATCCCAGATACGCAGTATTTT.

The genes are TRBV19 and TRBJ1-5; D is unresolved. V was pared by 0 bases and J by 1 base, with 7 bases between. Germline lookup yields CDR1 LNHDA and CDR2 SQIVND (reference sequence). This CDR3 has 15 amino acids. The CDR3 here is CASSIEGRSNQPQHF. CDR3 DNA sequence: TGTGCCAGTAGTATAGAGGGCAGGAGCAATCAGCCCCAGCATTTT.